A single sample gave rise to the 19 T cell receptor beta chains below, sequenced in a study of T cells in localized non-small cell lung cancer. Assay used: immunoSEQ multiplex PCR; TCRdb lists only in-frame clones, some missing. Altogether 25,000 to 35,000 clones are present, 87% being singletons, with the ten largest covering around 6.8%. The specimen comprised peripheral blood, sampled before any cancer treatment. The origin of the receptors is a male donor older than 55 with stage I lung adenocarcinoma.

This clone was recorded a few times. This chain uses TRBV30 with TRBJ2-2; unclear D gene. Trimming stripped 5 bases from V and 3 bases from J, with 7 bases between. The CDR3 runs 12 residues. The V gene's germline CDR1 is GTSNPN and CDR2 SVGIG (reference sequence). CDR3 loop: CAWGIYTGELFF. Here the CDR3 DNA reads TGTGCCTGGGGGATTTACACCGGGGAGCTGTTTTTT.

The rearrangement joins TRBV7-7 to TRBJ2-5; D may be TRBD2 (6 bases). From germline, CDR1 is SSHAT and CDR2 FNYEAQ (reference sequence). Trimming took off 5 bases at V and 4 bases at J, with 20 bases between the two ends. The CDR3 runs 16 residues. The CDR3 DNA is TGTGCCAGCAGCCCAAGTGGGAGTTTTAGCGGAGAGACCCAGTACTTC. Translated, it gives CASSPSGSFSGETQYF.

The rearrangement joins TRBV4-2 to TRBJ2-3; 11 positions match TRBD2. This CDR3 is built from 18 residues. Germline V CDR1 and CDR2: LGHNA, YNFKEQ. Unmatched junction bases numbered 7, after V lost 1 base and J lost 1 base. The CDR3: CASSQASLAGGGTDTQYF. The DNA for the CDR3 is TGTGCCAGCAGCCAAGCTAGCCTAGCGGGGGGCGGCACAGATACGCAGTATTTT.

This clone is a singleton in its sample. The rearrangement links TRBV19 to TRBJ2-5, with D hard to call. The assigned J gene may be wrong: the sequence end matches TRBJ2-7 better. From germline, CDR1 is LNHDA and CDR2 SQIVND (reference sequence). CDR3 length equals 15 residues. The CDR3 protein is CASSPKGDVTYEQYF. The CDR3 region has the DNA TGTGCCAGTAGTCCCAAGGGCGACGTGACCTACGAGCAGTACTTC.

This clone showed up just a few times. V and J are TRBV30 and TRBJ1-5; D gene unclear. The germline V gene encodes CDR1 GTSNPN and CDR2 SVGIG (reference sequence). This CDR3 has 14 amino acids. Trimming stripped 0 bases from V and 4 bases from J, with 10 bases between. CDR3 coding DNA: TGTGCCTGGAGTGTGGGCCTGAGTAATCAGCCCCAGCATTTT. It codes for CAWSVGLSNQPQHF.

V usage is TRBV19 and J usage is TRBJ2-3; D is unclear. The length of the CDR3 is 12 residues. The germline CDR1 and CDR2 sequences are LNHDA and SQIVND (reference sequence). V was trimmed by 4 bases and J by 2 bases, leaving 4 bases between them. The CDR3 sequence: CASSTFTDTQYF. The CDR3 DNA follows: TGTGCCAGTAGTACCTTCACAGATACGCAGTATTTT.

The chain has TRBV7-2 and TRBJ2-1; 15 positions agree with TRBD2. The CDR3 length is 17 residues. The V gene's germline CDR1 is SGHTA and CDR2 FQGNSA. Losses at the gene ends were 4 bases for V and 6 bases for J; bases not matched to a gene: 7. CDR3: CASSSTKGLAGGNEQFF. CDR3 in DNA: TGTGCCAGCAGCTCCACGAAGGGACTAGCGGGGGGCAATGAGCAGTTCTTC. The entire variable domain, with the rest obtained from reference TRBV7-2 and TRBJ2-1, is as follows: GAGVSQSPSNKVTEKGKDVELRCDPISGHTALYWYRQSLGQGLEFLIYFQGNSAPDKSGLPSDRFSAERTGGSVSTLTIQRTQQEDSAVYLCASSSTKGLAGGNEQFFGPGTRLTVL.

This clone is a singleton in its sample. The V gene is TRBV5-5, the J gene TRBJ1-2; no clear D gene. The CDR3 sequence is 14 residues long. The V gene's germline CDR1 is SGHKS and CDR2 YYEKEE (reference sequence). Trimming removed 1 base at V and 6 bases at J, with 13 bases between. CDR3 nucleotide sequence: TGTGCCAGCAGCTTGCCCAGAGCCCTTAATGGCTACACCTTC. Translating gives CASSLPRALNGYTF.

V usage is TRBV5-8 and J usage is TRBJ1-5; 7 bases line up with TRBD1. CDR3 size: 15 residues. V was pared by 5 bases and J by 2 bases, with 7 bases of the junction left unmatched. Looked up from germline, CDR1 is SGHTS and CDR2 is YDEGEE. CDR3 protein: CASRRQGIGNQPQHF. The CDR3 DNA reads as TGTGCCAGCAGACGACAGGGAATCGGCAATCAGCCCCAGCATTTT.

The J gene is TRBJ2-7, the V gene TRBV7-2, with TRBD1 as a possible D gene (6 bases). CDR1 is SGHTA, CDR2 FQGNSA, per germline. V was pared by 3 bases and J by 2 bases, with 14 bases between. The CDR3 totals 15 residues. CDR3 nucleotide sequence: TGTGCCAGCAGCTTGGCGGCAGGGGATACCTACGAGCAGTACTTC. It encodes CASSLAAGDTYEQYF. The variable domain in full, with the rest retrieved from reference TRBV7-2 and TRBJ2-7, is GAGVSQSPSNKVTEKGKDVELRCDPISGHTALYWYRQSLGQGLEFLIYFQGNSAPDKSGLPSDRFSAERTGGSVSTLTIQRTQQEDSAVYLCASSLAAGDTYEQYFGPGTRLTVT.

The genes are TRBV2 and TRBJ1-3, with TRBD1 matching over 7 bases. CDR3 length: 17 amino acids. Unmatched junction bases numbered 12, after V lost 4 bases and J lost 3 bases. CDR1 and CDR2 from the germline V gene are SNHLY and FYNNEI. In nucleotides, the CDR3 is TGTGCCAGCAGTGGTCTGAACACAGGGGTAGGTGGAAACACCATATATTTT. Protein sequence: CASSGLNTGVGGNTIYF.

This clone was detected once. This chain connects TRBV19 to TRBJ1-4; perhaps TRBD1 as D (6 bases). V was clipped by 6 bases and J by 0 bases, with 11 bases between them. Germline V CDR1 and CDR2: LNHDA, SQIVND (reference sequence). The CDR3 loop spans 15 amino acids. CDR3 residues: CASRPRTATNEKLFF. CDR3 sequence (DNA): TGTGCCAGTAGACCTCGGACAGCAACTAATGAAAAACTGTTTTTT.

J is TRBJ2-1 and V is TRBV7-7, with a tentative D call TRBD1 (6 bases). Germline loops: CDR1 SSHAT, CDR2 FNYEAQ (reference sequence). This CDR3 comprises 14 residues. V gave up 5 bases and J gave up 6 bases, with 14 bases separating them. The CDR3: CASSAGTGSNEQFF. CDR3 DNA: TGTGCCAGCAGCGCCGGAACAGGGAGCAATGAGCAGTTCTTC.

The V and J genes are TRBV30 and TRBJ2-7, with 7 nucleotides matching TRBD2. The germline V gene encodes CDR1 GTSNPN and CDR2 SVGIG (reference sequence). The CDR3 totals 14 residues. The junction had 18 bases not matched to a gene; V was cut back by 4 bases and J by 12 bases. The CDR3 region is CAWTLPGLLGVRYF. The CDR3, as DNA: TGTGCCTGGACCCTTCCGGGACTACTTGGAGTTCGGTACTTC.

CDR3: CASSPAGSGNTIYF. The CDR3 DNA follows: TGTGCCAGCAGCCCCGCAGGGTCCGGAAACACCATATATTTT. The chain couples TRBV6-5 to TRBJ1-3, with a possible D match to TRBD1 (5 bases). Trimming removed 6 bases from V and 4 bases from J, with 13 bases in between. The CDR3 covers 14 residues. Germline lookup yields CDR1 MNHEY and CDR2 SVGAGI.

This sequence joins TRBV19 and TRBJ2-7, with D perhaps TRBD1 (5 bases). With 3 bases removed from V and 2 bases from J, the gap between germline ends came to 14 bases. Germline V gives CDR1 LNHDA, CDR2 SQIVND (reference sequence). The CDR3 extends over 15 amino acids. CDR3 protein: CASSIFGREPYEQYF. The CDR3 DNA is TGTGCCAGTAGTATTTTCGGCAGGGAACCCTACGAGCAGTACTTC.

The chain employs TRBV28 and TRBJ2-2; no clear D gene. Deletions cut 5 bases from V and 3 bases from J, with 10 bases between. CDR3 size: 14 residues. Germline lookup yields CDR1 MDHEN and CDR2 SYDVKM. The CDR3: CASSVPTDTGELFF. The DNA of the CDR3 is TGTGCCAGCAGTGTCCCCACCGACACCGGGGAGCTGTTTTTT.

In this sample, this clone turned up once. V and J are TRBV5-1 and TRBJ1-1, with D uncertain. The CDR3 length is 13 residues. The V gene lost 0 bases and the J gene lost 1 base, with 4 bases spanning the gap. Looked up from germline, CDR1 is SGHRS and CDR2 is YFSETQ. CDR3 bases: TGCGCCAGCAGCTTGGCAGAGAACACTGAAGCTTTCTTT. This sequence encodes CASSLAENTEAFF. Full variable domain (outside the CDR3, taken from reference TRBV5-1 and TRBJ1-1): KAGVTQTPRYLIKTRGQQVTLSCSPISGHRSVSWYQQTPGQGLQFLFEYFSETQRNKGNFPGRFSGRQFSNSRSEMNVSTLELGDSALYLCASSLAENTEAFFGQGTRLTVV.

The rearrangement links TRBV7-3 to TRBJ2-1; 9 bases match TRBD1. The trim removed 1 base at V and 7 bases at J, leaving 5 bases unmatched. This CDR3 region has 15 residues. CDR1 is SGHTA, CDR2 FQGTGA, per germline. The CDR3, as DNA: TGTGCCAGCAGCTTAAGGCGACAGGGGGAAAATGAGCAGTTCTTC. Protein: CASSLRRQGENEQFF.